These 13 T cell receptor beta chains came from one sample sequenced in a study of T-cell memory formation after mild COVID-19. TCRdb independently ran MiXCR on the 5' RACE reads; one entry per CDR3 protein. The sample has roughly 250,000 distinct CDR3 sequences; about 16% are singletons. The sequencing sample was made of PBMCs or a T cell subset sorted from them (not recorded which). The receptors come from a man aged 18 to 35 who had mild COVID-19 (a few samples of this study predate the infection). Cell type and time point are not known.

CDR3 in DNA: TGCGCCAGCAGCTCCACAGGGAGCACCTATAATTCACCCCTCCACTTT. Its translation is CASSSTGSTYNSPLHF. The chain is built from TRBV5-1 and TRBJ1-6; possible D gene TRBD1, 6 bases. CDR1 is SGHRS and CDR2 is YFSETQ in the germline V gene. This CDR3 region has 16 residues. V lost 3 bases, J lost 2 bases, and 12 bases lay in between.

There are many counts of this clonotype. This rearrangement joins TRBV6-5 to TRBJ1-6; the match to TRBD1 covers 8 bases. This CDR3 is 14 amino acids long. CDR1 is MNHEY and CDR2 is SVGAGI in the germline V gene. With V trimmed by 5 bases and J by 6 bases, 3 bases remained unmatched. The CDR3 protein is CASSVDRGNSPLHF. Here the CDR3 DNA reads TGTGCCAGCAGTGTCGACAGGGGTAATTCACCCCTCCACTTT.

The chain combines TRBV4-1 with TRBJ1-1, with 7 bases lining up with TRBD1. V was pared by 3 bases and J by 1 base, with 8 bases of the junction left unmatched. The CDR3 totals 16 residues. Germline-derived CDR1 and CDR2 are MGHRA and YSYEKL. DNA of the CDR3: TGCGCCAGCAGCCACCTAGGGGGCCCCAAGAACACTGAAGCTTTCTTT. It translates to CASSHLGGPKNTEAFF.

This clonotype was seen many times. The chain couples TRBV5-6 to TRBJ1-5; 7 bases agree with TRBD1. V lost 4 bases to trimming and J lost 0 bases; unmatched junction nucleotides: 13. Germline CDR1 is SGHDT and CDR2 is YYEEEE. This CDR3 is 18 amino acids long. The CDR3: CASSPWTGVVGSNQPQHF. The CDR3 DNA follows: TGTGCCAGCAGCCCATGGACAGGCGTCGTCGGTAGCAATCAGCCCCAGCATTTT.

This clonotype has just a few counts. The rearrangement joins TRBV5-4 to TRBJ1-6; no definite D call. The CDR3 covers 13 residues. CDR1 is SGHNT, CDR2 YYREEE, per germline (reference sequence). Between the trimmed V and J ends, which lost 6 bases and 10 bases, there was a span of 14 bases. CDR3 DNA sequence: TGTGCCAGCACCTCTGGGCTCGACTCACCCCTCCACTTT. Its translation is CASTSGLDSPLHF.

This clonotype has only one observation. V gene TRBV24-1 combines with J gene TRBJ2-3, with a possible D match to TRBD2 (5 bases). Germline CDR1 reads KGHDR; CDR2 reads SFDVKD. Trimming cost V 6 bases and J 1 base, with 10 bases left between them. The CDR3 length is 14 residues. CDR3 sequence: CATSRGEGTDTQYF. In DNA, the CDR3 is TGTGCCACCAGTCGGGGAGAGGGCACAGATACGCAGTATTTT.

The sample holds a few counts of this clonotype. The chain links TRBV20-1 to TRBJ2-3; 8 nucleotides agree with TRBD2. Germline V lookup: CDR1 DFQATT, CDR2 SNEGSKA (reference sequence). Unmatched junction bases numbered 9, after V lost 6 bases and J lost 7 bases. The CDR3 is 13 amino acids. CDR3 DNA: TGCAGTGCGTCGTCGGGGGGGAAAAATACGCAGTATTTT. It yields the protein CSASSGGKNTQYF.

The chain has TRBV11-2 and TRBJ1-2; weak D call: TRBD1 (6 bases). The CDR3 totals 15 residues. Germline V gene lookup returns CDR1 SGHAT and CDR2 FQNNGV. V was pared by 0 bases and J by 8 bases, with 16 bases between. CDR3 DNA sequence: TGTGCCAGCAGCTTAGACGGTGTGGCAAGGGGGGGCTACACCTTC. Translation gives CASSLDGVARGGYTF. Using reference TRBV11-2 and TRBJ1-2 for the parts outside the CDR3, the full variable domain is EAGVAQSPRYKIIEKRQSVAFWCNPISGHATLYWYQQILGQGPKLLIQFQNNGVVDDSQLPKDRFSAERLKGVDSTLKIQPAKLEDSAVYLCASSLDGVARGGYTFGSGTRLTVV.

The rearrangement links TRBV4-3 to TRBJ2-3; TRBD1 is a possible D gene (7 bases). V was shortened by 2 bases and J by 1 base, with 13 bases between the two germline ends. Germline V lookup: CDR1 LGHNA, CDR2 YSLEER. The CDR3 is made up of 16 amino acids. CDR3 in DNA: TGCGCCAGCAGCCAAACAGGAGGGACAGGCACAGATACGCAGTATTTT. Its protein product is CASSQTGGTGTDTQYF.

This clonotype was detected a few times. The chain couples TRBV5-1 to TRBJ2-2; D possibly corresponds to TRBD1 (6 bases). The V end lost 3 bases, the J end lost 5 bases, and 11 bases lay between the germline ends. Germline loops: CDR1 SGHRS, CDR2 YFSETQ. The length of the CDR3 is 14 residues. The CDR3 region has the DNA TGCGCCAGCAGCTCAAAGGGGGAGACCGGGGAGCTGTTTTTT. Amino acid sequence: CASSSKGETGELFF.

V is TRBV7-2 and J is TRBJ2-7, with D hard to call. Trimming shortened V by 1 base and J by 7 bases, and 8 bases separated the two germline ends. CDR1 and CDR2 from the germline V gene are SGHTA and FQGNSA. There are 12 residues in the CDR3. CDR3 region: CASSLGHLEQYF. The CDR3 region has the DNA TGTGCCAGCAGCTTAGGGCATCTGGAGCAGTACTTC.

This clonotype was seen at least ten times. This chain joins TRBV6-2 or TRBV6-3 and TRBJ2-1; no definite D call. V lost 4 bases to trimming and J lost 7 bases, with 8 bases between them. The CDR3 spans 12 residues. The germline CDR1 and CDR2 sequences are MNHEY and SVGEGT. Here the CDR3 reads CASSSGLNEQFF. The CDR3 DNA reads TGTGCCAGCAGTTCCGGGTTAAATGAGCAGTTCTTC.

Turning to this clonotype: A much larger clone lies a single base off, so this may be a read error. The V gene is TRBV7-3, the J gene TRBJ1-1; D remains unclear. This CDR3 contains 13 residues. Germline loops: CDR1 SGHTA, CDR2 FQGTGA. As DNA, the CDR3 is TGTGCCGGCAGCTTAGAGGGGAACACTGAAGCTTTCTTT. Its translation is CAGSLEGNTEAFF. The entire variable domain, with the rest obtained from reference TRBV7-3 and TRBJ1-1, is as follows: GAGVSQTPSNKVTEKGKYVELRCDPISGHTALYWYRQSLGQGPEFLIYFQGTGAADDSGLPNDRFFAVRPEGSVSTLKIQRTERGDSAVYLCAGSLEGNTEAFFGQGTRLTVV.